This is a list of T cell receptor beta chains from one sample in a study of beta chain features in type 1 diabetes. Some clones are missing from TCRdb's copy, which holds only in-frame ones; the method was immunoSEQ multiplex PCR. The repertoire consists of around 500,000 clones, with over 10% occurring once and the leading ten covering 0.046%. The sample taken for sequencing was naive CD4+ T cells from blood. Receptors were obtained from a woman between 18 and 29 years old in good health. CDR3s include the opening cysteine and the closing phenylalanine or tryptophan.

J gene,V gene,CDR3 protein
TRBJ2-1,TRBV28,CASSFGGGSYNEQFF
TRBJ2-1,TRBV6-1,CAGGRTSGSNEQFF
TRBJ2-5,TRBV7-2,CASSFTGRGETQYF
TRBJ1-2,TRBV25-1,CASKFGQLDGYTF
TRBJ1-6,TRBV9,CASSVVDTNSPLHF
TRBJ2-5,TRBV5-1,CASSLEGGFETQYF
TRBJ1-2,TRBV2,CASSPDRADLGYTF
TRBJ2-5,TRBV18,CASSPAAGGGRVGTQYF
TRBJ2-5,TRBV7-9,CASSLQGAQETQYF
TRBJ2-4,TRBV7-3,CASSLKPAYGGMENIQYF
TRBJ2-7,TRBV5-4,CASSFAMKGQYF
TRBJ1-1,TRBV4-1,CASSQLPGPRGAFF
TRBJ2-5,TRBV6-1,CASSREGGETQYF